The clone carrying this TCR beta chain was found many times. Its target is not known. Diagnosing involved the use of clinical symptoms, serum thyroxine and TRAb, thyroid ultrasound and orbital computed tomography. An approximately 10 ml volume of fresh peripheral blood provided the PBMCs. V was clipped by 8 bases and J by 6 bases, with 29 bases between them. The CDR3 is 16 amino acids. CDR1 is GTSNPN and CDR2 is SVGIG in the germline V gene (reference sequence). This sample was taken from a study of T cells in Graves' hyperthyroidism and ophthalmopathy. General study points: Most thyroid clonotypes expanded above 0.001 appeared in blood too. Ophthalmopathy prediction by the model preceded onset by a median roughly 6 months.

The CDR3 regions of TCR beta were amplified from RNA transcripts. The primer set for the first-round RT-PCR of the TCR CDR3 was HTBI. Using its own MiXCR run on the multiplex PCR reads, TCRdb lists one record per CDR3 protein. Of some 740,000 distinct CDR3 sequences in the sample, 14% were seen once. V is TRBV30 and J is TRBJ2-7; D gene unclear. Sequencing input: blood. The receptor's source is a woman between 18 and 30 years old with Graves' hyperthyroidism. CDR3 coding DNA: TGTGCCCTGATAAAGTCGGGCAACAGATTCCGACCCGAGCAGTACTTC. The encoded protein is CALIKSGNRFRPEQYF.